Presented here are 8 T cell receptor beta chains from one specimen sequenced in a study of T cells in Graves' hyperthyroidism and ophthalmopathy. Amplified regions were TCR beta CDR3 sequences from RNA transcripts. The study used the HTBI primer set for a first-round RT-PCR of the TCR CDR3. TCRdb re-derived calls from the multiplex PCR reads in MiXCR, one entry per CDR3 protein. The sample shows roughly 400,000 distinct CDR3 sequences, about 14% of them seen only once. Sequences were obtained from blood. These receptors came from a man in his fifties with Graves' ophthalmopathy.

This clonotype was found many times. This chain joins TRBV27 and TRBJ2-5; 8 nucleotides align to TRBD2. Germline V lookup: CDR1 MNHEY, CDR2 SMNVEV (reference sequence). J was trimmed by 4 bases and V by 5 bases; bases with no gene match: 3. This CDR3 comprises 13 residues. CDR3 protein: CASSRGGGETQYF. In DNA form, the CDR3 reads TGTGCCAGCAGTCGGGGGGGCGGAGAGACCCAGTACTTC.

This clonotype was seen ten or more times. The chain combines TRBV28 with TRBJ2-1, with a possible D match to TRBD1 (5 bases). This CDR3 contains 15 residues. Germline-derived CDR1 and CDR2 are MDHEN and SYDVKM. V lost 6 bases and J 3 bases, leaving 15 bases between the germline ends. CDR3 region: CASSKRGGYYNEQFF. The DNA of the CDR3 is TGTGCCAGCAGCAAAAGGGGTGGATACTACAATGAGCAGTTCTTC. The entire variable domain, with the rest obtained from reference TRBV28 and TRBJ2-1, is as follows: DVKVTQSSRYLVKRTGEKVFLECVQDMDHENMFWYRQDPGLGLRLIYFSYDVKMKEKGDIPEGYSVSREKKERFSLILESASTNQTSMYLCASSKRGGYYNEQFFGPGTRLTVL.

A few counts support this clonotype. The V call is TRBV12-5, the J call TRBJ2-1; D gene uncertain. V was pared by 6 bases and J by 5 bases, with 5 bases between. CDR1 is LGHNT and CDR2 is FRNRAP in the germline V gene. The CDR3 runs 11 residues. The CDR3 nucleotides read TGTGCTAGTGGCCTTAACAATGAGCAGTTCTTC. It is translated as CASGLNNEQFF.

The genes are TRBV19 and TRBJ2-5; TRBD1 is a possible D gene (6 bases). The germline gives CDR1 LNHDA, CDR2 SQIVND (reference sequence). The CDR3 length is 14 residues. V lost 3 bases to trimming and J lost 7 bases, with 15 bases between them. CDR3 sequence reads: CASSIGGPAGTQYF. The CDR3 coding sequence is TGTGCCAGTAGTATTGGGGGCCCAGCCGGGACCCAGTACTTC.

This clonotype was observed at least ten times. The chain has TRBV5-1 and TRBJ1-1, with a possible D match to TRBD1 (6 bases). The V end lost 6 bases, the J end lost 0 bases, and 18 bases lay between the germline ends. This CDR3 has 16 amino acids. Looked up from germline, CDR1 is SGHRS and CDR2 is YFSETQ. The CDR3 region has the DNA TGCGCCAGCACCAAGGCGGGGGCGGGGGTGAACACTGAAGCTTTCTTT. Its protein product is CASTKAGAGVNTEAFF.

This clonotype has more than one count but fewer than ten. The rearrangement links TRBV19 to TRBJ1-5, with TRBD1 as a possible D gene (6 bases). CDR3 length equals 18 residues. CDR1 is LNHDA and CDR2 is SQIVND in the germline V gene (reference sequence). Trimming left V 5 bases short and J 4 bases short, with 24 bases between. The CDR3 DNA is TGTGCCAGTAGTTCTACAGGGAGTATAGCAAGGCGGAATCAGCCCCAGCATTTT. Translation: CASSSTGSIARRNQPQHF.

The CDR3 DNA follows: TGTGCCTGGAGCGACCTCTCTAGCGGGGGCACAGATACGCAGTATTTT. Its protein is CAWSDLSSGGTDTQYF. The chain is built from TRBV30 and TRBJ2-3, with 9 nucleotides matching TRBD2. The V segment lost 3 bases and the J segment 1 base; nucleotides outside the gene matches: 8. The germline CDR1 and CDR2 sequences are GTSNPN and SVGIG (reference sequence). There are 16 residues in the CDR3. The variable domain in full, with the rest retrieved from reference TRBV30 and TRBJ2-3, is SQTIHQWPATLVQPVGSPLSLECTVEGTSNPNLYWYRQAAGRGLQLLFYSVGIGQISSEVPQNLSASRPQDRQFILSSKKLLLSDSGFYLCAWSDLSSGGTDTQYFGPGTRLTVL.

This clonotype has only a few counts. The chain is built from TRBV6-5 and TRBJ2-2; tentatively, D is TRBD2 (6 bases). Germline assignment: CDR1 MNHEY and CDR2 SVGAGI. CDR3 size: 17 residues. Trimming left V 0 bases short and J 1 base short, with 12 bases between. CDR3 nucleotides: TGTGCCAGCAGTTACTCGGTTTCTAGCGTGAACACCGGGGAGCTGTTTTTT. The encoded protein is CASSYSVSSVNTGELFF.